These 29 T cell receptor beta chains were sequenced from one sample in a study of shared clonotypes between healthy human individuals. Profiled with immunoSEQ multiplex PCR; TCRdb holds only in-frame clones, not every one. Here the sample spans some 320,000 clones, roughly 84% being singletons. The material sequenced was memory CD8+ T cells sorted from blood. Subset here: CD45RO+ cells pooled with CCR7-negative TemRA cells. The receptor source for this set is a man aged 18 to 29 in good health.

This clone occurred a few times. This chain joins TRBV7-9 and TRBJ2-1; D ambiguous. In germline, CDR1 is SEHNR, CDR2 FQNEAQ (reference sequence). CDR3 size: 13 residues. V lost 5 bases to trimming and J lost 5 bases, with 10 bases between them. CDR3 DNA: TGTGCCAGCAGCCAGACCCTTGACAATGAGCAGTTCTTC. Encoded protein: CASSQTLDNEQFF.

The chain employs TRBV5-3 and TRBJ2-7; 8 nucleotides match TRBD1. TRBV5-3 is known as an ORF, though its function is uncertain. CDR3 size: 15 residues. V gave up 2 bases and J gave up 7 bases; unmatched junction bases: 11. CDR3 DNA: TGTGCCAGAAGCTTTCGCGGGCAGGGGGCGAGTGAGCAGTACTTC. Translation: CARSFRGQGASEQYF.

The rearrangement uses TRBV11-2 and TRBJ2-1; D gene uncertain. Trimming took 5 bases from V and 10 from J, leaving 9 bases between them. Per the germline V gene, CDR1 is SGHAT and CDR2 is FQNNGV. The CDR3 spans 11 residues. CDR3 amino acids: CASSLAVEQFF. DNA for the CDR3: TGTGCCAGCAGCCTGGCAGTGGAGCAGTTCTTC. The full variable domain, with the rest looked up from reference TRBV11-2 and TRBJ2-1, is EAGVAQSPRYKIIEKRQSVAFWCNPISGHATLYWYQQILGQGPKLLIQFQNNGVVDDSQLPKDRFSAERLKGVDSTLKIQPAKLEDSAVYLCASSLAVEQFFGPGTRLTVL.

This clone was counted between two and nine times. V gene TRBV19 combines with J gene TRBJ1-6, with 7 bases matching TRBD1. The CDR3 has 13 amino acids. The germline gives CDR1 LNHDA, CDR2 SQIVND (reference sequence). V lost 10 bases, J lost 12 bases, and 12 bases stayed unmatched. CDR3 coding DNA: TGTGCCACCTTCGGGACAGCTGGTGGACCCCTCCACTTT. Protein: CATFGTAGGPLHF.

The chain carries TRBV5-1 and TRBJ2-5; 7 bases align to TRBD2. The germline V gene encodes CDR1 SGHRS and CDR2 YFSETQ. The V and J ends lost 0 bases and 0 bases, in that order; junction bases with no gene match: 5. There are 16 residues in the CDR3. CDR3 residues: CASSLAVRGNQETQYF. CDR3 bases: TGCGCCAGCAGCTTGGCCGTGCGGGGGAACCAAGAGACCCAGTACTTC. The entire variable domain, with the rest obtained from reference TRBV5-1 and TRBJ2-5, is as follows: KAGVTQTPRYLIKTRGQQVTLSCSPISGHRSVSWYQQTPGQGLQFLFEYFSETQRNKGNFPGRFSGRQFSNSRSEMNVSTLELGDSALYLCASSLAVRGNQETQYFGPGTRLLVL.

The chain is built from TRBV5-1 and TRBJ2-5; no reliable D call. Per germline, CDR1 SGHRS and CDR2 YFSETQ. V was shortened by 0 bases and J by 8 bases, with 14 bases between the two germline ends. This CDR3 contains 14 residues. CDR3 DNA sequence: TGCGCCAGCAGCTTGGCCTCCCAGGAAGGCACCCAGTACTTC. Translated, it gives CASSLASQEGTQYF.

In this sample, this clone turned up once. This chain links TRBV5-4 with TRBJ2-7; D uncertain. This CDR3 has 14 residues. Germline lookup yields CDR1 SGHNT and CDR2 YYREEE (reference sequence). The ends were cut back, 0 bases at V and 3 bases at J, with 10 bases in the middle. The CDR3 coding sequence is TGTGCCAGCAGCTTGGACGGGCGCGACTACGAGCAGTACTTC. Translation gives CASSLDGRDYEQYF.

About this clone itself: At the DNA level, this CDR3 is encoded by other sequences in the same sample as well. The rearrangement uses TRBV5-1 and TRBJ1-5, with 7 positions matching TRBD1. The V segment lost 0 bases and the J segment 5 bases; nucleotides outside the gene matches: 2. CDR3 length: 14 residues. In germline, CDR1 is SGHRS, CDR2 YFSETQ. The chain's CDR3 is CASSLGQGDQPQHF. CDR3 sequence (DNA): TGCGCCAGCAGCTTGGGCCAGGGGGATCAGCCCCAGCATTTT.

The chain has TRBV5-6 and TRBJ2-3; D not certain. V lost 2 bases and J 3 bases, leaving 1 base between the germline ends. Germline values: CDR1 SGHDT, CDR2 YYEEEE. This CDR3 is 11 amino acids long. CDR3 sequence reads: CASSFTDTQYF. DNA of the CDR3: TGTGCCAGCAGCTTTACAGATACGCAGTATTTT.

The chain has TRBV7-9 and TRBJ1-1, with 11 nucleotides matching TRBD1. CDR3 length equals 15 residues. V gave up 4 bases and J gave up 1 base; unmatched junction bases: 2. In germline, CDR1 is SEHNR, CDR2 FQNEAQ (reference sequence). The CDR3 reads CASSWTGGQNTEAFF. CDR3 in DNA: TGTGCCAGCAGCTGGACAGGGGGCCAGAACACTGAAGCTTTCTTT.

The chain employs TRBV6-1 and TRBJ2-3; TRBD2 matches at 8 bases. CDR1 MNHNS and CDR2 SASEGT come from the germline V gene. V trimming: 1 base; J trimming: 7 bases; junction bases outside the gene matches: 13. The CDR3 totals 17 residues. The CDR3 bases are TGTGCCAGCAGTGAAGGGTTTTGGATTAGCGGGGCTTATACGCAGTATTTT. It is translated as CASSEGFWISGAYTQYF.

The CDR3 loop is CASSPLGTGGFEQYF. The CDR3 DNA is TGTGCCAGCAGTCCCCTCGGGACGGGGGGTTTTGAGCAGTACTTC. The gene calls are TRBV6-5 and TRBJ2-7; 7 positions match TRBD2. Germline V CDR1 and CDR2: MNHEY, SVGAGI. Trimming at V came to 5 bases and at J to 7 bases, leaving 14 bases not matched to a gene. This CDR3 has 15 residues.

The J gene is TRBJ1-4, the V gene TRBV5-1; TRBD1 aligns across 8 bases. There are 17 residues in the CDR3. J gave up 11 bases and V 3 bases, and 18 bases lay outside the gene matches. Germline lookup yields CDR1 SGHRS and CDR2 YFSETQ. The CDR3 DNA is TGCGCCAGCAGCTGGATGGCGGGACAGGCCACCCAGGGGAAACTGTTTTTT. Translated: CASSWMAGQATQGKLFF.

The chain uses TRBV9 and TRBJ2-7; a possible D gene is TRBD2 (8 bases). Germline assignment: CDR1 SGDLS and CDR2 YYNGEE. CDR3 size: 15 residues. V lost 4 bases and J 3 bases, leaving 17 bases between the germline ends. For the CDR3, the DNA is TGTGCCAGCAGCCAGGGGGTAGCGGGAATCTACGAGCAGTACTTC. This codes for CASSQGVAGIYEQYF.

The gene calls are TRBV6-5 and TRBJ1-5; D not certain. The V gene's germline CDR1 is MNHEY and CDR2 SVGAGI. Trimming stripped 6 bases from V and 0 bases from J, with 6 bases between. The length of the CDR3 is 13 residues. The chain's CDR3 is CASRGGSNQPQHF. For the CDR3, the DNA is TGTGCCAGCAGAGGAGGTAGCAATCAGCCCCAGCATTTT.

The chain has TRBV21-1 and TRBJ1-1; the tabulated D call, TRBD1, remains unverified against the DNA. TRBV21-1 is reported as a pseudogene. The CDR3 runs 14 residues. The CDR3 region has the DNA TGTGCCAGCAGCATAGGACAGGGCAGCACTGAAGCTTTCTTT. Protein product: CASSIGQGSTEAFF.

The J gene is TRBJ2-4, the V gene TRBV6-5; D not resolved. Germline V CDR1 and CDR2: MNHEY, SVGAGI. The CDR3 is 14 residues long. Trimming took off 0 bases at V and 8 bases at J, with 11 bases between the two ends. CDR3 sequence reads: CASSYSSGRDIQYF. DNA of the CDR3: TGTGCCAGCAGTTACTCTTCGGGTAGGGACATTCAGTACTTC.

The genes are TRBV4-1 and TRBJ2-3; possible D gene TRBD1, 6 bases. Trimming stripped 1 base from V and 5 bases from J, with 10 bases between. CDR3 size: 14 residues. The germline CDR1 and CDR2 sequences are MGHRA and YSYEKL. CDR3: CASSQVRGGDTQYF. For the CDR3, the DNA is TGCGCCAGCAGCCAAGTAAGAGGGGGAGATACGCAGTATTTT.

The V and J genes are TRBV7-2 and TRBJ2-7; D is undetermined. CDR1 SGHTA and CDR2 FQGNSA come from the germline V gene. The ends were cut back, 5 bases at V and 3 bases at J, with 14 bases in the middle. CDR3 length: 14 residues. In DNA, the CDR3 is TGTGCCAGCAGCCCCTCGACCCCATTCTACGAGCAGTACTTC. Amino acids: CASSPSTPFYEQYF.

With regard to this clone: Germline is not matched at one junction end, which may reflect a read error. CDR3 nucleotide sequence: TGTGCCAGCAGCGTAGCCCTGAGACTAGCGGGAGAATCGGACTTC. Translating gives CASSVALRLAGESDF. V is TRBV9 and J is TRBJ2-5, with 12 bases that match TRBD2. Per germline, CDR1 SGDLS and CDR2 YYNGEE. This CDR3 region has 15 residues. Looking up the rest from reference TRBV9 and TRBJ2-5 gives the full variable domain: DSGVTQTPKHLITATGQRVTLRCSPRSGDLSVYWYQQSLDQGLQFLIQYYNGEERAKGNILERFSAQQFPDLHSELNLSSLELGDSALYFCASSVALRLAGESDFGPGTRLLVL.

This clone has only one observation. The genes are TRBV7-6 and TRBJ2-7; TRBD2 aligns across 10 bases. The CDR3 contains 14 residues. V was pared by 2 bases and J by 5 bases, with 3 bases of the junction left unmatched. Germline V gene data show CDR1 as SGHVS and CDR2 as FNYEAQ. The CDR3 sequence is CASSLTLAGHEQYF. The CDR3 DNA reads TGTGCCAGCAGCTTAACACTAGCGGGACACGAGCAGTACTTC.

A single count supports this clone. The V call is TRBV19, the J call TRBJ1-2; D is unresolved. Trimming removed 7 bases at V and 0 bases at J, with 6 bases between. Germline loops: CDR1 LNHDA, CDR2 SQIVND (reference sequence). The CDR3 has 12 residues. Here the CDR3 DNA reads TGTGCCAGTACCACAGCTAACTATGGCTACACCTTC. Encoded protein: CASTTANYGYTF.

This sequence joins TRBV27 and TRBJ1-2, with 11 bases matching TRBD1. This CDR3 contains 15 residues. Germline loops: CDR1 MNHEY, CDR2 SMNVEV (reference sequence). The V segment lost 6 bases and the J segment 10 bases; nucleotides outside the gene matches: 13. The CDR3 spells CASSPGQGVLWDYTF. CDR3 in DNA: TGTGCCAGCAGCCCGGGACAGGGGGTTCTCTGGGACTACACCTTC.

This clone showed up just once. The CDR3 DNA follows: TGTGCCAGCAGCTCGGGACGCCAGGGCGAGCAGTACTTC. Translating gives CASSSGRQGEQYF. This chain links TRBV7-3 with TRBJ2-7; D may correspond to TRBD1 or TRBD2 (5 bases each). V shed 4 bases and J shed 6 bases, with 13 bases lying between them. This CDR3 has 13 residues. Germline values: CDR1 SGHTA, CDR2 FQGTGA.

This clone showed up just once. The gene calls are TRBV27 and TRBJ2-7; a possible D gene is TRBD1 (6 bases). The germline V gene has CDR1 MNHEY and CDR2 SMNVEV (reference sequence). The V end was cut by 7 bases, the J end by 5 bases, with 15 bases between. The CDR3 is 13 amino acids. The CDR3 loop reads CASKTGTIDEQYF. The CDR3 nucleotides are TGTGCCAGCAAAACAGGGACCATAGACGAGCAGTACTTC.

J is TRBJ2-1 and V is TRBV30; 10 bases line up with TRBD2. The germline CDR1 and CDR2 sequences are GTSNPN and SVGIG (reference sequence). The J segment lost 6 bases and the V segment lost 0 bases, leaving 8 bases of the junction unmatched. This CDR3 contains 16 residues. CDR3 residues: CAWSVTSGDHRNEQFF. The CDR3 DNA reads TGTGCCTGGAGTGTAACTAGCGGGGACCACCGCAATGAGCAGTTCTTC. The full variable domain, in which reference TRBV30 and TRBJ2-1 provide the parts outside the CDR3, is SQTIHQWPATLVQPVGSPLSLECTVEGTSNPNLYWYRQAAGRGLQLLFYSVGIGQISSEVPQNLSASRPQDRQFILSSKKLLLSDSGFYLCAWSVTSGDHRNEQFFGPGTRLTVL.

This chain joins TRBV30 and TRBJ2-2; 7 bases align to TRBD1. V lost 0 bases and J lost 0; bases outside the gene matches: 4. The CDR3 totals 16 residues. The germline V gene encodes CDR1 GTSNPN and CDR2 SVGIG (reference sequence). The CDR3, as DNA: TGTGCCTGGAGTGTACTCGGGACAGCGAACACCGGGGAGCTGTTTTTT. Protein sequence: CAWSVLGTANTGELFF.

The table lists this clone with a count of one. The chain has TRBV5-1 and TRBJ2-7; 7 bases are a match to TRBD1. CDR3 size: 14 residues. V gave up 4 bases and J gave up 3 bases; unmatched junction bases: 7. The V gene's germline CDR1 is SGHRS and CDR2 YFSETQ. CDR3: CASSPWTGDYEQYF. The CDR3 nucleotides are TGCGCCAGCAGCCCCTGGACAGGAGACTACGAGCAGTACTTC.

V usage is TRBV2 and J usage is TRBJ2-1; D perhaps matches TRBD1 (5 bases). Germline CDR1 and CDR2: SNHLY and FYNNEI. V was trimmed by 6 bases and J by 4 bases, leaving 16 bases between them. This CDR3 spans 15 amino acids. CDR3 in DNA: TGTGCCAGCAGCTATTTAGAACAGGTTTACAATGAGCAGTTCTTC. This encodes CASSYLEQVYNEQFF.